One and the same sample provided the 24 T cell receptor beta chains below, sequenced in a study of blood T cells in healthy people across ages. Through a sample-barcoded 5' primer and a J-beta primer mix, a second PCR was run for about 6 to 11 cycles. MiXCR, applied by TCRdb to the 5' RACE reads, yields one record per CDR3 protein. The table lists 800,000 to 900,000 distinct CDR3 sequences, less than 80% of them singletons. What was sequenced was blood. The receptors derive from a young man in good health.

The chain has TRBV6-5 and TRBJ2-7; no clear D gene. The length of the CDR3 is 17 residues. CDR1 and CDR2 from the germline V gene are MNHEY and SVGAGI. Trimming pared 0 bases from V and 0 bases from J, leaving 15 bases between. The CDR3 DNA reads as TGTGCCAGCAGTTACTCGAGGCCCCCGGCGAGCTCCTACGAGCAGTACTTC. Its protein product is CASSYSRPPASSYEQYF.

The rearrangement joins TRBV5-1 to TRBJ2-7; D tentatively reads TRBD1 or TRBD2 (5 bases each). CDR1 and CDR2 (germline): SGHRS, YFSETQ. The V end was cut by 3 bases, the J end by 5 bases, with 18 bases between. The CDR3 has 15 amino acids. Here the CDR3 reads CASSSSGPPNNEQYF. As DNA, the CDR3 is TGCGCCAGCAGCTCATCGGGACCTCCGAACAACGAGCAGTACTTC.

This clonotype occurred a few times. The rearrangement links TRBV29-1 to TRBJ1-2; 12 bases align to TRBD1. From germline, CDR1 is SQVTM and CDR2 ANQGSEA. The J segment lost 4 bases and the V segment lost 7 bases, leaving 4 bases of the junction unmatched. There are 13 residues in the CDR3. The CDR3 reads CSAGDRGPYGYTF. CDR3 sequence (DNA): TGCAGCGCCGGGGACAGGGGGCCCTATGGCTACACCTTC. Together with reference TRBV29-1 and TRBJ1-2, the CDR3 gives the full variable domain: SAVISQKPSRDICQRGTSLTIQCQVDSQVTMMFWYRQQPGQSLTLIATANQGSEATYESGFVIDKFPISRPNLTFSTLTVSNMSPEDSSIYLCSAGDRGPYGYTFGSGTRLTVV.

This sequence joins TRBV6-1 and TRBJ1-2; TRBD1 agrees at 7 bases. The germline V gene encodes CDR1 MNHNS and CDR2 SASEGT. This CDR3 region has 14 residues. The J segment lost 7 bases and the V segment lost 3 bases, leaving 8 bases of the junction unmatched. This chain's CDR3 is CASSDRSGGVGYTF. CDR3 coding DNA: TGTGCCAGCAGTGACAGATCAGGGGGAGTTGGCTACACCTTC.

This sequence joins TRBV7-2 and TRBJ2-1; D is possibly TRBD1 or TRBD2 (6 bases each). The CDR3 spans 16 residues. V was cut by 1 base and J by 10 bases, with 20 bases left in between. The germline V gene has CDR1 SGHTA and CDR2 FQGNSA. The CDR3 is CASSLGVGGSIGEQFF. The CDR3 DNA sequence: TGTGCCAGCAGCTTAGGAGTGGGGGGCTCCATAGGGGAGCAGTTCTTC.

The gene calls are TRBV24-1 and TRBJ2-6, with TRBD1 matching 9 bases. The germline gives CDR1 KGHDR, CDR2 SFDVKD. The V segment lost 4 bases and the J segment 4 bases; nucleotides outside the gene matches: 10. This CDR3 is built from 18 residues. The CDR3: CATSEEWTGASGANVLTF. DNA of the CDR3: TGTGCCACCAGTGAAGAGTGGACAGGGGCATCCGGGGCCAACGTCCTGACTTTC.

This clonotype was counted a few times. This chain links TRBV5-1 with TRBJ1-2; D gene unclear. The CDR3 is 13 residues long. V was cut by 5 bases and J by 4 bases, with 12 bases left in between. Germline CDR1 is SGHRS and CDR2 is YFSETQ. Written as DNA, the CDR3 is TGCGCCAGCAGGACAAACCCCCGCTATGGCTACACCTTC. Translation gives CASRTNPRYGYTF.

The chain carries TRBV15 and TRBJ2-1; maybe TRBD1 (6 bases). CDR3 length: 14 amino acids. CDR1 and CDR2 from the germline V gene are LNHNV and YYDKDF (reference sequence). Between the trimmed V and J ends, which lost 5 bases and 10 bases, there was a span of 18 bases. The CDR3: CATSVPQGAGEQFF. The CDR3 bases are TGTGCCACCAGCGTACCACAGGGAGCAGGGGAGCAGTTCTTC.

This chain links TRBV7-2 with TRBJ2-5; 9 bases align to TRBD2. J gave up 2 bases and V 8 bases, and 9 bases lay outside the gene matches. CDR1 and CDR2 (germline): SGHTA, FQGNSA. This CDR3 region has 15 residues. The CDR3 is CASFKERGAQETQYF. DNA of the CDR3: TGTGCCAGCTTCAAAGAGCGGGGGGCACAAGAGACCCAGTACTTC.

This chain links TRBV29-1 with TRBJ2-3; 10 bases line up with TRBD1. The germline V gene has CDR1 SQVTM and CDR2 ANQGSEA. With V trimmed by 7 bases and J by 3 bases, 10 bases remained unmatched. CDR3 length equals 15 residues. CDR3 bases: TGCAGCGGACTTCGCCGGGACAGGGGTACAGATACGCAGTATTTT. Translated: CSGLRRDRGTDTQYF.

This clonotype was seen a few times. The chain has TRBV4-3 and TRBJ2-1, with 8 bases aligning to TRBD1. This CDR3 region has 15 residues. The V segment lost 0 bases and the J segment 7 bases; nucleotides outside the gene matches: 5. Germline assignment: CDR1 LGHNA and CDR2 YSLEER. In DNA form, the CDR3 reads TGCGCCAGCAGCCAAGAGGCAGGGGGCAGAAATGAGCAGTTCTTC. It is translated as CASSQEAGGRNEQFF.

The rearrangement joins TRBV13 to TRBJ2-4; D might be TRBD1 (6 bases). V lost 0 bases and J 0 bases, leaving 15 bases between the germline ends. The CDR3 contains 18 residues. Germline V lookup: CDR1 PRHDT, CDR2 FYEKMQ (reference sequence). The CDR3 region has the DNA TGTGCCAGCAGCTTAGGGCAGCCATTCAGGGGAGCCAAAAACATTCAGTACTTC. Protein sequence: CASSLGQPFRGAKNIQYF.

As regards this clonotype: At one end the junction does not follow the germline gene, possibly because of a read error. V and J are TRBV4-2 and TRBJ1-5; D is undetermined. Germline values: CDR1 LGHNA, CDR2 YNFKEQ. This CDR3 has 14 amino acids. CDR3 sequence: CASSHGSSNQPRHF. The DNA for the CDR3 is TGTGCCAGCAGCCACGGGTCATCCAATCAGCCCCGGCATTTT.

This clonotype was detected only a few times. The rearrangement joins TRBV10-3 to TRBJ1-2; the D is unclear. V shed 4 bases and J shed 4 bases, with 7 bases lying between them. The CDR3 contains 12 residues. The V gene's germline CDR1 is ENHRY and CDR2 SYGVKD. As DNA, the CDR3 is TGTGCCATCAGTGGCAGCCGCTATGGCTACACCTTC. It specifies CAISGSRYGYTF.

This clonotype occurred a few times. The gene calls are TRBV5-1 and TRBJ2-7; unclear D gene. CDR3 length: 13 residues. The V gene's germline CDR1 is SGHRS and CDR2 YFSETQ. With 4 bases removed from V and 3 bases from J, the gap between germline ends came to 11 bases. Written as DNA, the CDR3 is TGCGCCAGCAGCGTGAAGTGGGGCTACGAGCAGTACTTC. It codes for CASSVKWGYEQYF. Full variable domain (remainder filled in from reference TRBV5-1 and TRBJ2-7): KAGVTQTPRYLIKTRGQQVTLSCSPISGHRSVSWYQQTPGQGLQFLFEYFSETQRNKGNFPGRFSGRQFSNSRSEMNVSTLELGDSALYLCASSVKWGYEQYFGPGTRLTVT.

This clonotype has just a few counts. In DNA, the CDR3 is TGTGCCAGCAGCCACGCGCTAGCGGGGAATGAGCAGTTCTTC. Amino acids: CASSHALAGNEQFF. The chain has TRBV4-2 and TRBJ2-1; TRBD2 aligns across 9 bases. CDR1 and CDR2 (germline): LGHNA, YNFKEQ. The V gene end was trimmed by 3 bases and the J gene end by 7 bases; junction bases not matched to a gene: 4. The CDR3 consists of 14 residues.

As regards this clonotype: A clone one base away is much larger, so this may be a read error. The chain employs TRBV5-1 and TRBJ2-1, with TRBD2 identical over 9 bases. This CDR3 is built from 15 residues. CDR1 SGHRS and CDR2 YFSETQ come from the germline V gene. V lost 0 bases to trimming and J lost 9 bases; unmatched junction nucleotides: 7. The CDR3: CASSLEGGGAAEQFF. CDR3 bases: TGCGCCAGCAGCTTGGAAGGCGGGGGGGCGGCTGAGCAGTTCTTC.

Comments on this clonotype: The junction differs from germline at one of its ends, possibly a read error. The V call is TRBV12-3 or TRBV12-4, the J call TRBJ2-1; 9 bases fit TRBD2. The CDR3 totals 15 residues. The CDR3 bases are TGTGCCTGCAGTTTGGGGCGGGGGGGCTACAATGAGCAGTTCTTC. Translating gives CACSLGRGGYNEQFF.

V and J are TRBV4-3 and TRBJ2-4, with no clear D. V was clipped by 8 bases and J by 2 bases, with 16 bases between them. Germline V CDR1 and CDR2: LGHNA, YSLEER. The CDR3 is made up of 15 amino acids. CDR3 nucleotides: TGCGCCAGCGGCGAGTTTAGCACGTCCAAAAACATTCAGTACTTC. Its protein is CASGEFSTSKNIQYF.

Concerning this clonotype: Its ends do not fully match the called genes, so a read error is possible. The chain has TRBV7-9 and TRBJ2-1, with D perhaps matching TRBD2 (6 bases). The CDR3 loop spans 11 amino acids. Germline CDR1 and CDR2: SEHNR and FQNEAQ (reference sequence). The CDR3 region is CTSSFSGPQFF. CDR3 nucleotide sequence: TGTACCAGCAGCTTTAGCGGTCCCCAGTTCTTC.

This clonotype was observed once. The gene calls are TRBV10-3 and TRBJ1-2; 7 bases align to TRBD1. The CDR3 is made up of 14 amino acids. After removal of 0 bases from V and 8 bases from J, the junction contained 6 bases not matched to a gene. Germline CDR1 is ENHRY and CDR2 is SYGVKD. The CDR3 region is CAISESRQGEGYTF. CDR3 bases: TGTGCCATCAGTGAGTCACGGCAGGGGGAAGGCTACACCTTC.

The V gene is TRBV20-1, the J gene TRBJ2-1; 9 bases are a match to TRBD2. CDR1 and CDR2 from the germline V gene are DFQATT and SNEGSKA (reference sequence). The junction had 3 bases not matched to a gene; V was cut back by 3 bases and J by 3 bases. The CDR3 totals 14 residues. The CDR3 sequence is CSASGTSFYNEQFF. CDR3 nucleotide sequence: TGCAGTGCTAGTGGGACTAGCTTCTACAATGAGCAGTTCTTC.

The rearrangement links TRBV15 to TRBJ2-5, with 9 bases identical to TRBD1. Germline CDR1 LNHNV, CDR2 YYDKDF (reference sequence). The CDR3 extends over 16 amino acids. J was trimmed by 4 bases and V by 4 bases; bases with no gene match: 10. For the CDR3, the DNA is TGTGCCACCAGCACCTCAGGGGACAGGGTCACAGAGACCCAGTACTTC. Residues: CATSTSGDRVTETQYF.

This clonotype has only one observation. The V and J genes are TRBV7-3 and TRBJ2-1; D ambiguous. This CDR3 is built from 14 residues. The germline gives CDR1 SGHTA, CDR2 FQGTGA. V was pared by 2 bases and J by 2 bases, with 7 bases between. DNA of the CDR3: TGTGCCAGCAGCTTAGACTCGACCTACAATGAGCAGTTCTTC. As protein: CASSLDSTYNEQFF.